The next 5 T cell receptor beta chains were all read from a single sample in a study of blood T cell repertoires in COVID-19. The repertoire was sequenced with immunoSEQ multiplex PCR; TCRdb's copy has only in-frame clones and lacks some. Among about 140,000 clones listed, 65% to 80% were seen once. The sample consisted of peripheral blood. The receptors were sampled from a man in his fifties with acute or convalescent COVID-19.

V is TRBV24-1 and J is TRBJ1-2; 7 nucleotides match TRBD1. Trimming took 5 bases from V and 4 from J; bases not matched to a gene: 9. The germline V gene has CDR1 KGHDR and CDR2 SFDVKD. The CDR3 consists of 15 residues. The CDR3, as DNA: TGTGCCACCAGTGGAAATGGACAGGCTTTCTATGGCTACACCTTC. Translated, it gives CATSGNGQAFYGYTF.

CDR3 in amino acids: CSVEVYRGLSAEAFF. The CDR3 DNA is TGCAGCGTTGAAGTTTACAGGGGGCTTAGTGCTGAAGCTTTCTTT. The chain couples TRBV29-1 to TRBJ1-1; 9 bases map to TRBD1. CDR1 and CDR2 from the germline V gene are SQVTM and ANQGSEA. Trimming took 1 base from V and 6 from J; bases not matched to a gene: 9. The CDR3 spans 15 residues. Looking up the rest from reference TRBV29-1 and TRBJ1-1 gives the full variable domain: SAVISQKPSRDICQRGTSLTIQCQVDSQVTMMFWYRQQPGQSLTLIATANQGSEATYESGFVIDKFPISRPNLTFSTLTVSNMSPEDSSIYLCSVEVYRGLSAEAFFGQGTRLTVV.

In its sample, this clone was seen a few times. J is TRBJ1-1 and V is TRBV4-1, with 9 bases matching TRBD1. Germline V gene sequence: CDR1 MGHRA, CDR2 YSYEKL. The CDR3 is made up of 14 amino acids. The V and J ends lost 4 bases and 0 bases, in that order; junction bases with no gene match: 0. For the CDR3, the DNA is TGCGCCAGCAGCCGGGACAGGGTGAACACTGAAGCTTTCTTT. Protein product: CASSRDRVNTEAFF.

In this sample, this clone turned up a few times. V gene TRBV24-1 combines with J gene TRBJ2-5, with D hard to call. The CDR3 totals 17 residues. V was pared by 7 bases and J by 1 base, with 21 bases between. The germline CDR1 and CDR2 sequences are KGHDR and SFDVKD. The chain's CDR3 is CATSRKETERLQETQYF. DNA for the CDR3: TGTGCCACCAGCCGAAAAGAGACGGAGAGACTCCAAGAGACCCAGTACTTC.

The chain links TRBV9 to TRBJ1-2, with 9 bases that match TRBD1. J lost 7 bases, V lost 0 bases, and 7 bases had no gene match. The CDR3 contains 15 residues. Germline values: CDR1 SGDLS, CDR2 YYNGEE. DNA for the CDR3: TGTGCCAGCAGCGTAGCCTTAACAGGGGGCTCTGGCTACACCTTC. This gives the protein CASSVALTGGSGYTF.